A single sample is the source of the 10 T cell receptor beta chains below, sequenced in a study of T cells in Graves' hyperthyroidism and ophthalmopathy. The investigators amplified TCR beta CDR3 regions from RNA transcripts. First-round RT-PCR targeting the TCR CDR3 was performed with the HTBI primer set. Via MiXCR, TCRdb re-called the multiplex PCR reads, giving one row per CDR3 protein. The sample records around 370,000 distinct CDR3 sequences, less than 20% being singletons. Sequencing was done on a sample of blood. These receptors were collected from a man aged 18 to 29 with Graves' ophthalmopathy.

V gene TRBV3-1 combines with J gene TRBJ1-4; D gene unclear. V dropped 1 base and J dropped 9 bases, with 12 bases sitting between them. Germline CDR1 is LGHDT and CDR2 is YNNKEL (reference sequence). There are 14 residues in the CDR3. CDR3 nucleotides: TGTGCCAGCAGCCAAGCCCTCCTGGGGAAAAAACTGTTTTTT. It encodes CASSQALLGKKLFF.

This clonotype has at least ten counts. The V gene is TRBV13, the J gene TRBJ2-7, with TRBD1 identical over 10 bases. The V and J ends lost 5 bases and 2 bases, in that order; junction bases with no gene match: 6. This CDR3 has 15 amino acids. In germline, CDR1 is PRHDT, CDR2 FYEKMQ (reference sequence). The CDR3 nucleotides are TGTGCCAGCAGCGCGGGACAGGGGTACACCTACGAGCAGTACTTC. Translation gives CASSAGQGYTYEQYF.

This clonotype was recorded at least ten times. The V gene is TRBV27, the J gene TRBJ2-3; 7 bases align to TRBD1. V lost 6 bases to trimming and J lost 0 bases; unmatched junction nucleotides: 24. CDR1 is MNHEY and CDR2 is SMNVEV in the germline V gene (reference sequence). The CDR3 contains 21 residues. CDR3 nucleotides: TGTGCCAGCAGCACCACCTTAACGTCCCTACAGGGGCCATATAGCACAGATACGCAGTATTTT. The encoded protein is CASSTTLTSLQGPYSTDTQYF.

The chain combines TRBV20-1 with TRBJ1-5; D is perhaps TRBD1 (6 bases). The V gene's germline CDR1 is DFQATT and CDR2 SNEGSKA (reference sequence). V was cut by 4 bases and J by 7 bases, with 11 bases left in between. The CDR3 sequence is 12 residues long. Here the CDR3 DNA reads TGCAGTGCTAAGGGGGGAGGACAGCCCCAGCATTTT. Its protein product is CSAKGGGQPQHF.

The chain joins TRBV27 to TRBJ2-5; weak D call: TRBD1 (6 bases). V lost 8 bases and J lost 2, with 15 bases in between. The CDR3 spans 14 residues. Per germline, CDR1 MNHEY and CDR2 SMNVEV (reference sequence). CDR3 in DNA: TGTGCCAGCCTGGCGAATGACAGGCAAGAGACCCAGTACTTC. Translation: CASLANDRQETQYF.

This chain uses TRBV20-1 with TRBJ1-5; 7 bases are shared with TRBD1. This CDR3 is built from 13 residues. Germline trimming cut 4 bases from V and 4 bases from J; bases unmatched to any gene: 4. Germline V gene data show CDR1 as DFQATT and CDR2 as SNEGSKA (reference sequence). The CDR3 reads CSATGTENQPQHF. Here the CDR3 DNA reads TGCAGTGCTACCGGGACAGAAAATCAGCCCCAGCATTTT.

Concerning this clonotype: This sequence may be a read error, since a much larger clone differs from it by one base. As the CDR3 is not closed by the conserved phenylalanine or tryptophan, this likely results from a read error. The J gene is TRBJ1-2, the V gene TRBV6-1; D gene ambiguous. Germline CDR1 and CDR2: MNHNS and SASEGT. V was pared by 6 bases and J by 8 bases, with 22 bases between. CDR3 length: 15 amino acids. CDR3 bases: TGTGCCAGCAGCCGAGTGGGGAGTGAGGCTAGCGGCTACACCCTC. The encoded protein is CASSRVGSEASGYTL.

The chain recombines TRBV7-2 with TRBJ1-2, with D perhaps matching TRBD1 (5 bases). Trimming removed 3 bases from V and 9 bases from J, with 11 bases in between. Germline assignment: CDR1 SGHTA and CDR2 FQGNSA. The CDR3 runs 12 residues. The CDR3: CASSFRDGSYTF. The CDR3 DNA is TGTGCCAGCAGCTTCAGGGACGGTAGCTACACCTTC. The full variable domain, its missing parts supplied by reference TRBV7-2 and TRBJ1-2, is GAGVSQSPSNKVTEKGKDVELRCDPISGHTALYWYRQSLGQGLEFLIYFQGNSAPDKSGLPSDRFSAERTGGSVSTLTIQRTQQEDSAVYLCASSFRDGSYTFGSGTRLTVV.

This clonotype occurred a few times. The V call is TRBV5-1, the J call TRBJ2-1; 12 bases line up with TRBD2. Looked up from germline, CDR1 is SGHRS and CDR2 is YFSETQ. V gave up 2 bases and J gave up 7 bases; unmatched junction bases: 13. The CDR3 spans 18 residues. CDR3 sequence reads: CASSFFPSGGAHGNEQFF. The CDR3 DNA follows: TGCGCCAGCAGCTTTTTCCCTAGCGGGGGGGCACATGGGAATGAGCAGTTCTTC.

This clonotype was counted many times. The chain is built from TRBV6-1 and TRBJ2-3; 14 bases agree with TRBD2. V shed 10 bases and J 3 bases; nucleotides not matched to a gene: 6. In germline, CDR1 is MNHNS, CDR2 SASEGT. The CDR3 extends over 15 amino acids. The CDR3 is CATLRLAGGTDTQYF. The CDR3 coding sequence is TGTGCCACCCTTCGACTAGCGGGGGGGACAGATACGCAGTATTTT.